The next 13 T cell receptor beta chains were all read from a single sample in a study of T cells after yellow fever vaccination. Each CDR3 protein gets one entry after TCRdb re-called the 5' RACE reads with MiXCR. The sample yields over 250,000 distinct CDR3 sequences, approximately 4% seen once. Sequenced material: PBMCs, taken 5 days after the yellow fever booster vaccination. The source is a young man who received the YFV17D yellow fever vaccine.

There are many counts of this clonotype. The V and J genes are TRBV11-1 and TRBJ2-7; the match to TRBD2 covers 7 bases. The CDR3 is 17 amino acids. The germline gives CDR1 SGHAT, CDR2 FQDESV (reference sequence). J was trimmed by 5 bases and V by 3 bases; bases with no gene match: 16. CDR3 sequence (DNA): TGTGCCAGCAGCTTCCCCCCCTCTAACGGGGGGAAAAACGAGCAGTACGTC. Translated, it gives CASSFPPSNGGKNEQYV.

In DNA, the CDR3 is TGTGCCAGCAGTTACTCGTCAGGGGCGGGCACTGAAGCTTTCTTT. This encodes CASSYSSGAGTEAFF. The chain employs TRBV6-5 and TRBJ1-1; TRBD1 might be the D (6 bases). The ends were cut back, 0 bases at V and 4 bases at J, with 12 bases in the middle. This CDR3 comprises 15 residues. Germline V CDR1 and CDR2: MNHEY, SVGAGI.

The sample holds many counts of this clonotype. The chain is built from TRBV12-3 or TRBV12-4 and TRBJ2-5; D possibly corresponds to TRBD2 (6 bases). The germline V and J ends were trimmed by 3 bases and 5 bases, with 13 bases remaining between them. The CDR3 loop spans 14 amino acids. CDR3 region: CASSFWGVGETQYF. The CDR3 coding sequence is TGTGCCAGCAGTTTCTGGGGGGTCGGCGAGACCCAGTACTTC.

The J gene is TRBJ1-5, the V gene TRBV20-1, with a tentative D call TRBD1 (5 bases). The length of the CDR3 is 15 residues. CDR1 DFQATT and CDR2 SNEGSKA come from the germline V gene (reference sequence). The ends were cut back, 3 bases at V and 3 bases at J, with 15 bases in the middle. CDR3 nucleotide sequence: TGCAGTGCTAGGGAAGGAGAACAGGACAATCAGCCCCAGCATTTT. This translates into CSAREGEQDNQPQHF.

V gene TRBV6-1 combines with J gene TRBJ2-3; 11 bases are a match to TRBD2. J was trimmed by 6 bases and V by 6 bases; bases with no gene match: 5. Germline CDR1 MNHNS, CDR2 SASEGT. The CDR3 is 14 amino acids. CDR3 sequence (DNA): TGTGCCAGCAGACCTAGCGGGGGGACGGATACGCAGTATTTT. Its protein product is CASRPSGGTDTQYF.

This clonotype was detected only a few times. The rearrangement joins TRBV4-3 to TRBJ1-2, with D possibly being TRBD1 (6 bases). From germline, CDR1 is LGHNA and CDR2 YSLEER. V was shortened by 0 bases and J by 2 bases, with 10 bases between the two germline ends. This CDR3 contains 15 residues. The CDR3 reads CASSQERRGNYGYTF. The DNA of the CDR3 is TGCGCCAGCAGCCAAGAGAGGAGGGGGAACTATGGCTACACCTTC.

This clonotype has more than one count but fewer than ten. The chain has TRBV7-2 and TRBJ2-7, with 7 bases identical to TRBD2. V lost 0 bases, J lost 2 bases, and 4 bases stayed unmatched. The CDR3 consists of 15 residues. CDR1 and CDR2 from the germline V gene are SGHTA and FQGNSA. CDR3 sequence (DNA): TGTGCCAGCAGCTTAGCGCCGGGGGGAACCTACGAGCAGTACGTC. It encodes CASSLAPGGTYEQYV.

This sequence joins TRBV12-3 or TRBV12-4 and TRBJ2-7; TRBD1 or TRBD2 may be the D gene (5 bases each). The V and J ends lost 5 bases and 0 bases respectively, with 17 bases between them. The CDR3 extends over 16 amino acids. The CDR3 region is CASSAMTRGNSYEQYF. The CDR3 region has the DNA TGTGCCAGCAGTGCAATGACGAGGGGCAACTCCTACGAGCAGTACTTC.

The rearrangement uses TRBV4-1 and TRBJ2-3, with a possible D match to TRBD2 (6 bases). This CDR3 spans 15 amino acids. With 4 bases removed from V and 0 bases from J, the gap between germline ends came to 11 bases. Germline V gene lookup returns CDR1 MGHRA and CDR2 YSYEKL. CDR3 bases: TGCGCCAGCAGCCGAAGGGGAGGTAGCACAGATACGCAGTATTTT. Protein: CASSRRGGSTDTQYF.

This clonotype was detected many times. The chain employs TRBV7-9 and TRBJ1-5; a weak D match, TRBD1 (5 bases). CDR1 is SEHNR and CDR2 is FQNEAQ in the germline V gene (reference sequence). The CDR3 runs 15 residues. Trimming left V 1 base short and J 6 bases short, with 13 bases between. This chain's CDR3 is CASSLEGRESQPQHF. Written as DNA, the CDR3 is TGTGCCAGCAGCTTAGAAGGCAGGGAGTCTCAGCCCCAGCATTTT.

There are a few counts of this clonotype. The V call is TRBV11-2, the J call TRBJ2-3, with 8 bases identical to TRBD2. Germline loops: CDR1 SGHAT, CDR2 FQNNGV. The length of the CDR3 is 16 residues. Trimming at V came to 4 bases and at J to 2 bases, leaving 8 bases not matched to a gene. CDR3 in DNA: TGTGCCAGCAGCTCCCCATCTAGCGGGTACACAGATACGCAGTATTTT. Translated: CASSSPSSGYTDTQYF.

This clonotype was counted between two and nine times. As DNA, the CDR3 is TGTGCCAGCTCCACCTTGAGGGGAAATACTGAAGCTTTCTTT. This encodes CASSTLRGNTEAFF. The V and J genes are TRBV7-6 and TRBJ1-1, with TRBD1 as a possible D gene (5 bases). This CDR3 region has 14 residues. Germline V gene lookup returns CDR1 SGHVS and CDR2 FNYEAQ. V was shortened by 8 bases and J by 5 bases, with 18 bases between the two germline ends.

This clonotype was seen at least ten times. V usage is TRBV20-1 and J usage is TRBJ1-1; weak D call: TRBD1 (5 bases). Trimming removed 2 bases from V and 5 bases from J, with 12 bases in between. CDR1 and CDR2 from the germline V gene are DFQATT and SNEGSKA (reference sequence). This CDR3 is built from 13 residues. The CDR3 nucleotides read TGCAGTGCTAGACCCGGGACGAAAACTGAAGCTTTCTTT. Amino acid sequence: CSARPGTKTEAFF.